This T cell receptor beta chain appears in the sequencing data of a study of cytomegalovirus exposure and HLA in healthy donors. Across the study: The approximately 120 validation repertoires and the roughly 700 first-cohort repertoires shared a platform, a later analysis reported. Study-wide results and limits: There were three CMV-associated chains whose specificity for CMV antigens was confirmed in vitro. High sensitivity and specificity were reportedly achieved when the classifier diagnosed cytomegalovirus status.

Trimming removed 6 bases at V and 11 bases at J, with 20 bases between. This CDR3 region has 14 residues. Germline V gene sequence: CDR1 MGHRA, CDR2 YSYEKL. A remark on this clone: The antigen is undetermined.

TCRdb's copy holds only in-frame clones and misses some; the assay was immunoSEQ multiplex PCR. There are 100,000 to 120,000 clones in the sample; approximately 90% occur only once, and 1.4% lies in the top ten. The clonotype was recovered from a woman aged 25 to 39 in good health and CMV-seropositive. The specimen was PBMCs. V and J are TRBV4-1 and TRBJ1-5; D is possibly TRBD1 (6 bases). CDR3 coding DNA: TGCGCCAGCAGTCCTACAGGCAGGGGTCAAGCCCAGCATTTT. Translated: CASSPTGRGQAQHF.